Presented here are 19 T cell receptor beta chains from one specimen sequenced in a study of blood T cell repertoires in COVID-19. Libraries were prepared by immunoSEQ multiplex PCR; TCRdb keeps only in-frame clonotypes and omits some of them. The sample carries 55,000 to 70,000 clones, 88% recorded once. Material: peripheral blood. These receptors all come from a woman aged 45-65 years with active or convalescent COVID-19.

The rearrangement uses TRBV5-4 and TRBJ2-1, with 13 positions matching TRBD2. Germline V gives CDR1 SGHNT, CDR2 YYREEE (reference sequence). The V segment lost 3 bases and the J segment 0 bases; nucleotides outside the gene matches: 6. This CDR3 spans 18 amino acids. For the CDR3, the DNA is TGTGCCAGCAGCTCGCCGGGACTAGCGGGGTACTCCTACAATGAGCAGTTCTTC. It is translated as CASSSPGLAGYSYNEQFF.

This clone was recorded a few times. The chain carries TRBV6-4 and TRBJ2-1; D perhaps matches TRBD1 (5 bases). CDR3 length equals 13 residues. Between the trimmed V and J ends, which lost 3 bases and 5 bases, there was a span of 8 bases. Germline CDR1 reads MRHNA; CDR2 reads SNTAGT. The DNA for the CDR3 is TGTGCCAGCAGTGAAGGGGCGAACAATGAGCAGTTCTTC. Translated, it gives CASSEGANNEQFF.

By sample share, this clone is large (0.1 to 1%). CDR3 in amino acids: CASSQDVSGTGDSPLHF. Here the CDR3 DNA reads TGTGCCAGCAGCCAAGACGTATCTGGGACAGGGGATTCACCCCTCCACTTT. The rearrangement links TRBV3-1 (or the pseudogene TRBV3-2) to TRBJ1-6, with 10 bases aligning to TRBD1. The CDR3 is 17 amino acids. Per germline, CDR1 LGHDT and CDR2 YNNKEL (reference sequence). Trimming at V came to 0 bases and at J to 8 bases, leaving 7 bases not matched to a gene.

The V and J genes are TRBV20-1 and TRBJ2-7, with D uncertain. V gave up 5 bases and J gave up 3 bases, with 8 bases separating them. CDR1 DFQATT and CDR2 SNEGSKA come from the germline V gene (reference sequence). This CDR3 has 11 amino acids. The CDR3 DNA is TGCAGTGCTCCTAAGATCTACGAGCAGTACTTC. This encodes CSAPKIYEQYF.

The chain carries TRBV7-3 and TRBJ2-1, with 7 bases fitting TRBD2. From germline, CDR1 is SGHTA and CDR2 FQGTGA. The CDR3 contains 13 residues. After removal of 1 base from V and 9 bases from J, the junction contained 3 bases not matched to a gene. This CDR3 reads CASSLRLAGEQFF. DNA for the CDR3: TGTGCCAGCAGCTTAAGACTAGCCGGTGAGCAGTTCTTC.

The J gene is TRBJ1-5, the V gene TRBV2; D ambiguous. The CDR3 runs to 15 residues. The germline V gene has CDR1 SNHLY and CDR2 FYNNEI. V was clipped by 6 bases and J by 1 base, with 13 bases between them. The CDR3 DNA reads as TGTGCCAGCAGACGGGAGGGAGGAAGCAATCAGCCCCAGCATTTT. Protein sequence: CASRREGGSNQPQHF.

V and J are TRBV19 and TRBJ1-2; no reliable D call. Trimming took 3 bases from V and 5 from J, leaving 7 bases between them. CDR1 LNHDA and CDR2 SQIVND come from the germline V gene (reference sequence). The CDR3 is made up of 12 amino acids. As DNA, the CDR3 is TGTGCCAGTAGTATTGAGGTGTATGGCTACACCTTC. It yields the protein CASSIEVYGYTF.

The chain links TRBV7-6 to TRBJ1-1, with D uncertain. Germline V lookup: CDR1 SGHVS, CDR2 FNYEAQ. Trimming pared 0 bases from V and 4 bases from J, leaving 30 bases between. This CDR3 has 21 amino acids. The CDR3 nucleotides are TGTGCCAGCAGCTTAGCTGGAGATGCAGGAAGGGCGAGCTCGGGAGCCACTGAAGCTTTCTTT. Protein: CASSLAGDAGRASSGATEAFF.

This clone has just a few counts. This chain links TRBV6-5 with TRBJ1-2; D perhaps matches TRBD1 (5 bases). Germline CDR1 reads MNHEY; CDR2 reads SVGAGI. Trimming removed 6 bases from V and 8 bases from J, with 19 bases in between. This CDR3 region has 14 residues. The chain's CDR3 is CASRPGTGGRGYTF. For the CDR3, the DNA is TGTGCCAGCAGGCCAGGGACCGGGGGAAGGGGCTACACCTTC.

The chain has TRBV18 and TRBJ2-1, with TRBD2 matching over 8 bases. V lost 6 bases and J lost 6; bases outside the gene matches: 7. The V gene's germline CDR1 is KGHSH and CDR2 LQKENI. The CDR3 loop spans 14 amino acids. The CDR3 spells CASSLQRELNEQFF. In nucleotides, the CDR3 is TGTGCCAGCTCCCTCCAGCGGGAGCTCAATGAGCAGTTCTTC.

This clone has a count of ten or more. The V call is TRBV7-3, the J call TRBJ2-7, with TRBD2 matching over 7 bases. The CDR3 contains 15 residues. Trimming cost V 2 bases and J 4 bases; bases outside gene matches: 8. CDR1 and CDR2 from the germline V gene are SGHTA and FQGTGA. CDR3 in DNA: TGTGCCAGCAGCTTACTAGCGGCCGGGTTTTACGAGCAGTACTTC. Translating gives CASSLLAAGFYEQYF.

This CDR3 reads CASSVFSDYGYTF. The CDR3 region has the DNA TGTGCCAGCAGCGTGTTTTCTGACTATGGCTACACCTTC. The chain is built from TRBV9 and TRBJ1-2; D remains ambiguous. The CDR3 has 13 residues. Trimming removed 2 bases at V and 3 bases at J, with 8 bases between. The germline gives CDR1 SGDLS, CDR2 YYNGEE.

The rearrangement uses TRBV2 and TRBJ2-7; the D is unclear. The CDR3 has 12 amino acids. Trimming cost V 2 bases and J 2 bases, with 4 bases left between them. Germline-derived CDR1 and CDR2 are SNHLY and FYNNEI. CDR3 sequence: CASSELTYEQYF. The CDR3, as DNA: TGTGCCAGCAGTGAACTAACCTACGAGCAGTACTTC.

This chain joins TRBV30 and TRBJ1-1; no definite D call. V shed 0 bases and J shed 1 base, with 6 bases lying between them. The CDR3 is 13 residues long. Germline V gives CDR1 GTSNPN, CDR2 SVGIG (reference sequence). CDR3 DNA sequence: TGTGCCTGGAGTGTACAGTGGAACACTGAAGCTTTCTTT. Translation: CAWSVQWNTEAFF. Complete variable domain (other parts from reference TRBV30 and TRBJ1-1): SQTIHQWPATLVQPVGSPLSLECTVEGTSNPNLYWYRQAAGRGLQLLFYSVGIGQISSEVPQNLSASRPQDRQFILSSKKLLLSDSGFYLCAWSVQWNTEAFFGQGTRLTVV.

The chain is built from TRBV29-1 and TRBJ1-1; D is perhaps TRBD1 (5 bases). V dropped 5 bases and J dropped 4 bases, with 17 bases sitting between them. Germline assignment: CDR1 SQVTM and CDR2 ANQGSEA. The CDR3 has 14 residues. The CDR3 DNA sequence: TGCAGCGTTTTGGTCGCAGGGTGGGGCACTGAAGCTTTCTTT. Its protein is CSVLVAGWGTEAFF.

This clone has a single count. This chain uses TRBV7-8 with TRBJ1-1; D possibly corresponds to TRBD1 (6 bases). This CDR3 comprises 15 residues. The germline V gene encodes CDR1 SGHVS and CDR2 FQNEAQ. Trimming took 3 bases from V and 1 from J, leaving 12 bases between them. The CDR3: CASSLGANPNTEAFF. The CDR3 DNA sequence: TGTGCCAGCAGCTTGGGGGCAAATCCGAACACTGAAGCTTTCTTT.

V gene TRBV6-1 combines with J gene TRBJ2-4; no clear D. Trimming removed 1 base at V and 4 bases at J, with 17 bases between. The CDR3 covers 17 residues. CDR1 is MNHNS, CDR2 SASEGT, per germline. DNA of the CDR3: TGTGCCAGCAGTGAAGGAGTTGGTCTCCACCCAAAAAACATTCAGTACTTC. Its protein product is CASSEGVGLHPKNIQYF.

V and J are TRBV30 and TRBJ1-5; D perhaps matches TRBD1 (5 bases). The V and J ends lost 5 bases and 4 bases respectively, with 15 bases between them. Per germline, CDR1 GTSNPN and CDR2 SVGIG (reference sequence). The CDR3 totals 14 residues. This CDR3 reads CAWASGFRNQPQHF. CDR3 coding DNA: TGTGCCTGGGCCTCAGGGTTTAGGAATCAGCCCCAGCATTTT.

This chain connects TRBV5-1 to TRBJ2-7; D is unresolved. The germline V gene encodes CDR1 SGHRS and CDR2 YFSETQ. Trimming removed 5 bases from V and 2 bases from J, with 17 bases in between. The CDR3 runs 15 residues. The CDR3 sequence: CASRLQLELTYEQYF. The CDR3 region has the DNA TGCGCCAGCAGGTTACAGCTTGAACTTACCTACGAGCAGTACTTC.